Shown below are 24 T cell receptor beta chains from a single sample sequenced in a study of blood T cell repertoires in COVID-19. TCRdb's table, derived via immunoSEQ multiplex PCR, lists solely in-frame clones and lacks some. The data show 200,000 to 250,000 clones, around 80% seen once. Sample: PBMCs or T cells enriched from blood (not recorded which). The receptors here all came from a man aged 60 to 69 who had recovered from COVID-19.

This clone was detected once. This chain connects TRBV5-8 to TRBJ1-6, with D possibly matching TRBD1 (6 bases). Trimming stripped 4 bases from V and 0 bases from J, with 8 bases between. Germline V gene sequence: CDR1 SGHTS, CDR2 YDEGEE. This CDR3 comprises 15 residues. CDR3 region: CASSPDSSYNSPLHF. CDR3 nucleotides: TGTGCCAGCAGCCCGGACAGCTCCTATAATTCACCCCTCCACTTT.

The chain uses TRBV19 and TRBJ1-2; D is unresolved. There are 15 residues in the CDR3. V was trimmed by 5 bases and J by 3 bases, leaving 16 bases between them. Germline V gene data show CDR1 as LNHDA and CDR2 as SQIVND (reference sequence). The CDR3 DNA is TGTGCCAGTAGTGGGTCTACGGACTTCGACTATGGCTACACCTTC. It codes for CASSGSTDFDYGYTF.

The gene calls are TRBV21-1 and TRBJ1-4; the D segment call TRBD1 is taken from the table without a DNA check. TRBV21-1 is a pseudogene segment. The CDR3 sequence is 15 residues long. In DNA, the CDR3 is TGTGCCAGCAGCAGCGACAGGGCAACTAATGAAAAACTGTTTTTT. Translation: CASSSDRATNEKLFF.

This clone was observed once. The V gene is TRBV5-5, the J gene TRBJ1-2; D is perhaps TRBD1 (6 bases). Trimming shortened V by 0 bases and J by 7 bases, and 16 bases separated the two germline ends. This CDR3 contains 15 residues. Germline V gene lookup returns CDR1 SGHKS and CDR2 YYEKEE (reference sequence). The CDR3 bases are TGTGCCAGCAGCTTGGGATTTTTGGGGGCTGTTGGCTACACCTTC. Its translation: CASSLGFLGAVGYTF.

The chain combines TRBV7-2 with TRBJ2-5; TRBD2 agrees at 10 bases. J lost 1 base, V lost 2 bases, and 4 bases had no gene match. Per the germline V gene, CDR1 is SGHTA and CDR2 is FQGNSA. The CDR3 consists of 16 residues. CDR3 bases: TGTGCCAGCAGCTTATTAGCGGGGGGCCGCCAAGAGACCCAGTACTTC. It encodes CASSLLAGGRQETQYF.

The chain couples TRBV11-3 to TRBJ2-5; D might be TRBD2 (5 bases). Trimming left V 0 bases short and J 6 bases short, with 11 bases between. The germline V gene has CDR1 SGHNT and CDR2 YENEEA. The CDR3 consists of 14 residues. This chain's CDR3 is CASSLDPIGKTQYF. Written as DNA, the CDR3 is TGTGCCAGCAGCTTAGACCCTATCGGGAAGACCCAGTACTTC.

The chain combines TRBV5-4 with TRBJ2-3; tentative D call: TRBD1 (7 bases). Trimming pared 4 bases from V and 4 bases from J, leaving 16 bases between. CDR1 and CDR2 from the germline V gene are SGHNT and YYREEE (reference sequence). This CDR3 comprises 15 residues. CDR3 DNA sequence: TGTGCCAGCAGCGGTGGAGGGGGCCGGGCAGATACGCAGTATTTT. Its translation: CASSGGGGRADTQYF.

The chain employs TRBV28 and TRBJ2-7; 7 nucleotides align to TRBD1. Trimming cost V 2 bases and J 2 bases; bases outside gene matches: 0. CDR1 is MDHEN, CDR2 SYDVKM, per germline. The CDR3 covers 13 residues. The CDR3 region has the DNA TGTGCCAGCAGTTTACAGGGGGCCTACGAGCAGTACTTC. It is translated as CASSLQGAYEQYF.

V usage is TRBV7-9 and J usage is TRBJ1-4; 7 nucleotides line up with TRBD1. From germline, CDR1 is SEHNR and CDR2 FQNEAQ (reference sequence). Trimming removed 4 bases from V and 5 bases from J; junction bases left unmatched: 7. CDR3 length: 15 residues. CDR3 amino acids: CASSSGQLFNEKLFF. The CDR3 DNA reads TGTGCCAGCAGCTCGGGACAGTTGTTCAATGAAAAACTGTTTTTT.

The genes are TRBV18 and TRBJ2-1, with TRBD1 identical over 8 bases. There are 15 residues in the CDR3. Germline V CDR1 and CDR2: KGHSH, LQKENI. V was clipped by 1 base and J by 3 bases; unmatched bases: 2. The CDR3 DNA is TGTGCCAGCTCACCACAGGGACAGGACTACAATGAGCAGTTCTTC. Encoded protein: CASSPQGQDYNEQFF.

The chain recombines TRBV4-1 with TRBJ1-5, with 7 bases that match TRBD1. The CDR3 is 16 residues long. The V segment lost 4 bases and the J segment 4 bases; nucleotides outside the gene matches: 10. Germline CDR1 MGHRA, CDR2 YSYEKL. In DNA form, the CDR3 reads TGCGCCAGCAGCCTAGGAGGGGGACAGTTGAATCAGCCCCAGCATTTT. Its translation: CASSLGGGQLNQPQHF.

The CDR3 DNA reads as TGTGCCAGCAGCCTAGGGGTGACAGGGACAACAGATACGCAGTATTTT. Amino acid sequence: CASSLGVTGTTDTQYF. The rearrangement links TRBV7-2 to TRBJ2-3; TRBD1 aligns across 7 bases. The V gene end was trimmed by 5 bases and the J gene end by 3 bases; junction bases not matched to a gene: 11. CDR1 is SGHTA and CDR2 is FQGNSA in the germline V gene. This CDR3 has 16 amino acids. Variable domain in full (rest from reference TRBV7-2 and TRBJ2-3): GAGVSQSPSNKVTEKGKDVELRCDPISGHTALYWYRQSLGQGLEFLIYFQGNSAPDKSGLPSDRFSAERTGGSVSTLTIQRTQQEDSAVYLCASSLGVTGTTDTQYFGPGTRLTVL.

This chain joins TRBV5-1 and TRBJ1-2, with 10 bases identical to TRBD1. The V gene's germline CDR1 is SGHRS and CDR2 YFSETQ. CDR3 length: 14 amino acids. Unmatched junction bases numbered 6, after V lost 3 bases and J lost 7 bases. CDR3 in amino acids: CASSSGTGEVGYTF. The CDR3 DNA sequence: TGCGCCAGCAGCTCCGGGACAGGGGAGGTTGGCTACACCTTC.

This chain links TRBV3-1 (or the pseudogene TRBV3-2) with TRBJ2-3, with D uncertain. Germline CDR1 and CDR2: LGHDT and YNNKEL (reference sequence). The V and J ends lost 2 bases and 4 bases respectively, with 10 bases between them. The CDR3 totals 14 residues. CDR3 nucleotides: TGTGCCAGCAGCCAATATCCCCCGTCAGATACGCAGTATTTT. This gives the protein CASSQYPPSDTQYF.

Written as DNA, the CDR3 is TGTGCCAGCAGCCGACTCCCGGGACAGGGACCTTCACCCCTCCACTTT. It is translated as CASSRLPGQGPSPLHF. This chain links TRBV5-5 with TRBJ1-6; 9 positions match TRBD1. The CDR3 is 16 amino acids. Germline V gene sequence: CDR1 SGHKS, CDR2 YYEKEE (reference sequence). V lost 4 bases, J lost 9 bases, and 11 bases stayed unmatched.

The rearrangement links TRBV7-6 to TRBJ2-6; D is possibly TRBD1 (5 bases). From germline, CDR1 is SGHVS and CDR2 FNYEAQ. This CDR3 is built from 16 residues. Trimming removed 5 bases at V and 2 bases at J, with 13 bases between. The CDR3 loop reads CASSPRTNTGANVLTF. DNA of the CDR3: TGTGCCAGCAGCCCAAGGACAAATACTGGGGCCAACGTCCTGACTTTC.

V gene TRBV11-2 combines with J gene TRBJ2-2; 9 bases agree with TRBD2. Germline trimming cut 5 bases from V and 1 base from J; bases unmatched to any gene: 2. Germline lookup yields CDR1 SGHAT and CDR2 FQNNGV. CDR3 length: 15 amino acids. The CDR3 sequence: CASSRGGVNTGELFF. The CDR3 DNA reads TGTGCCAGCAGCCGCGGGGGGGTGAACACCGGGGAGCTGTTTTTT.

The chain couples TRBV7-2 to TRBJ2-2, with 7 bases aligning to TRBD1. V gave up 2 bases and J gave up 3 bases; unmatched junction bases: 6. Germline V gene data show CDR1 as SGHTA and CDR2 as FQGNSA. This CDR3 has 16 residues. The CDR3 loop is CASSLRGQYDTGELFF. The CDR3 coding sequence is TGTGCCAGCAGCTTAAGGGGACAGTACGACACCGGGGAGCTGTTTTTT.

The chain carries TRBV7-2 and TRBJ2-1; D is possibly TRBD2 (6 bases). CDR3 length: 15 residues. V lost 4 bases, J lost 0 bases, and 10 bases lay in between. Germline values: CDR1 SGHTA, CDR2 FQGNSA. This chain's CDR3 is CASSSERVSYNEQFF. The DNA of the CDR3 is TGTGCCAGCAGCTCCGAGCGGGTCTCCTACAATGAGCAGTTCTTC. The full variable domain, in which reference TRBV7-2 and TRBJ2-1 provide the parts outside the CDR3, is GAGVSQSPSNKVTEKGKDVELRCDPISGHTALYWYRQSLGQGLEFLIYFQGNSAPDKSGLPSDRFSAERTGGSVSTLTIQRTQQEDSAVYLCASSSERVSYNEQFFGPGTRLTVL.

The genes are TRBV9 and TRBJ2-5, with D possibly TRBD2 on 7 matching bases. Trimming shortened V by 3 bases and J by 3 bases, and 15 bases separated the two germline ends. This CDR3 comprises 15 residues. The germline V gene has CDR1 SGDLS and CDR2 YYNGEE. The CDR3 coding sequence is TGTGCCAGCAGCGACCTAGGGGGGGCTGAAGAGACCCAGTACTTC. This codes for CASSDLGGAEETQYF.

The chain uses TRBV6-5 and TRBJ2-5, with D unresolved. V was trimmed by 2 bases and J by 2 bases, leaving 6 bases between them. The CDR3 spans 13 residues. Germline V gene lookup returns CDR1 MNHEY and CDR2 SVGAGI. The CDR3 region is CASSYGLQETQYF. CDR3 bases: TGTGCCAGCAGTTACGGCCTTCAAGAGACCCAGTACTTC.

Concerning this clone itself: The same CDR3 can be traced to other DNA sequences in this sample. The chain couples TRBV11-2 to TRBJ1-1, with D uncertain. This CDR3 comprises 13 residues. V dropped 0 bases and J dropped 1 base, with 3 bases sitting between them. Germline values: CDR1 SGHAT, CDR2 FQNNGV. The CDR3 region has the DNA TGTGCCAGCAGCTTAGATCGGAACACTGAAGCTTTCTTT. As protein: CASSLDRNTEAFF.

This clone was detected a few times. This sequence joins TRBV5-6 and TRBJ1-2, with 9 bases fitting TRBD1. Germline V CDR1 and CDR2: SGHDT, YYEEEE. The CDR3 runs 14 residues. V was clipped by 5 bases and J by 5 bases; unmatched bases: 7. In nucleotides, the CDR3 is TGTGCCAGCAGAAAGGACAGGGGAGGGTATGGCTACACCTTC. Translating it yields CASRKDRGGYGYTF.

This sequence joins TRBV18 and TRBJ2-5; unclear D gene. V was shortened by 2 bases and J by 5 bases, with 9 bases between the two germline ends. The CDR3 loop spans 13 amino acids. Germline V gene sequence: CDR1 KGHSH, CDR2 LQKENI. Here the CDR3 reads CASSPSLGETQYF. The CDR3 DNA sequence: TGTGCCAGCTCACCAAGTCTCGGGGAGACCCAGTACTTC.